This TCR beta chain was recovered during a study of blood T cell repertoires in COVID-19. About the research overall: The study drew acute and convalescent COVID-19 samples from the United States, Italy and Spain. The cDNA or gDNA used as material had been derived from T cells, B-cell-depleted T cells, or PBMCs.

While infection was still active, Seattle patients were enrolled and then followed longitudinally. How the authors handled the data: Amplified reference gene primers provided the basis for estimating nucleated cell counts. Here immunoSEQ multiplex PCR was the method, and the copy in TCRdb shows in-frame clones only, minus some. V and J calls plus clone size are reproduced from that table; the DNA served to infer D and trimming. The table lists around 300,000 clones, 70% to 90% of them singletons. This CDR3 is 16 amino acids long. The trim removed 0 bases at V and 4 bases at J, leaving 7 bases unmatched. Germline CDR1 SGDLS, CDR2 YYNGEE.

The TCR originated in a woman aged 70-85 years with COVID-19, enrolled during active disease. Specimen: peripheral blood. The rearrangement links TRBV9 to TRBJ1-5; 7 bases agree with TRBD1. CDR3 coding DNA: TGTGCCAGCAGCGTAGGCCAGGGGGACGGAAATCAGCCCCAGCATTTT. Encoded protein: CASSVGQGDGNQPQHF.